This TCR beta chain came from a study of metastatic and nonmetastatic thyroid tumors. The wider study: The study looked at repertoires side by side in blood and in tumor or nodule tissue from malignant and benign thyroid patients. Study outcomes and limitations: It was reportedly found that TCR beta diversity was significantly higher in malignant thyroid tumors than in benign nodules, a difference seen in both blood and tumor samples.

All patients reached thyroid surgery having received no treatment beforehand. As for this clone: The target antigen is unknown.

As originally analysed: CDR3 was compared across clinicopathological groups, and the resulting differences were used to build a distant-metastasis classifier for papillary thyroid cancer. Through MiXCR, TCRdb re-clonotyped the PCR reads. TCRdb, not the original authors, processed these V and J calls. The profile covers tens of thousands of clones, with about 18% appearing a single time and 5% to 7.5% taken by the ten largest. The sequencing sample was made of blood. This sequence originates from a male donor with papillary thyroid cancer or a benign thyroid nodule (not recorded which). Some clones in this sample may be carry-over from other donors' samples.

CDR3 bases: TGTGCCAGCAGTGCGGGACATACGGACGGTGTGAACACTGAAGCTTTCTTT. Amino acid sequence: CASSAGHTDGVNTEAFF. The V gene is TRBV6-1, the J gene TRBJ1-1, with D possibly being TRBD1 (6 bases). V lost 4 bases and J 0 bases, leaving 18 bases between the germline ends. The CDR3 is 17 amino acids. Germline CDR1 MNHNS, CDR2 SASEGT.